A selection of T cell receptor beta chains follows, all from one sample in a study of HIV-infected patients and healthy controls. Each CDR3 protein is one row after TCRdb ran MiXCR on the 5' RACE reads. The sample lists about 67,000 distinct CDR3 sequences, about 17% occurring once. Sequencing was done on a sample of CD4+ T cells from blood. The receptor source for this set is a human donor in good health. The CDR3 runs from the conserved cysteine through the conserved F or W. The D gene is left open where the match is weak. Not every row has a clone size; where given, it reads once, few, many or a size class.

>-|TRBV14|-|TRBJ2-3|13
CASAWSRTDTQYF
TGTGCCAGCGCTTGGTCGCGCACAGATACGCAGTATTTT
>TRBD2|TRBV7-2|-|TRBJ2-5|19
CASSPKTSGGAKHQETQYF
TGTGCCAGCAGCCCAAAGACTAGCGGGGGGGCTAAGCACCAAGAGACCCAGTACTTC
>-|TRBV6-5|many|TRBJ1-5|13
CASSYRANQPQHF
TGTGCCAGCAGTTATAGGGCCAATCAGCCCCAGCATTTT
>TRBD1|TRBV5-1|-|TRBJ1-5|13
CASSRQGEQPQHF
TGCGCCAGCAGCCGACAGGGGGAGCAGCCCCAGCATTTT
>-|TRBV20-1|-|TRBJ2-3|13
CSACVGHTDTQYF
TGCAGTGCGTGTGTGGGACACACAGATACGCAGTATTTT
>TRBD2|TRBV14|-|TRBJ2-1|14
CASALAPYYNEQFF
TGTGCCAGCGCACTAGCGCCATATTACAATGAGCAGTTCTTC
>-|TRBV5-1|few|TRBJ1-4|13
CASSKGRGEKLFF
TGCGCCAGCAGTAAAGGGAGAGGAGAAAAACTGTTTTTT
>-|TRBV5-1|-|TRBJ2-2|14
CASSLGLDPGELFF
TGCGCCAGCAGCTTGGGACTAGATCCCGGGGAGCTGTTTTTT
>TRBD1|TRBV20-1|-|TRBJ2-2|14
CSAGQGAGTGELFF
TGCAGTGCTGGTCAGGGGGCTGGGACCGGGGAGCTGTTTTTT
>TRBD2|TRBV7-9|many|TRBJ2-3|20
CASSSFRGTTLGPSTDTQYF
TGTGCCAGCAGCTCCTTCCGAGGGACTACACTAGGGCCTAGCACAGATACGCAGTATTTT